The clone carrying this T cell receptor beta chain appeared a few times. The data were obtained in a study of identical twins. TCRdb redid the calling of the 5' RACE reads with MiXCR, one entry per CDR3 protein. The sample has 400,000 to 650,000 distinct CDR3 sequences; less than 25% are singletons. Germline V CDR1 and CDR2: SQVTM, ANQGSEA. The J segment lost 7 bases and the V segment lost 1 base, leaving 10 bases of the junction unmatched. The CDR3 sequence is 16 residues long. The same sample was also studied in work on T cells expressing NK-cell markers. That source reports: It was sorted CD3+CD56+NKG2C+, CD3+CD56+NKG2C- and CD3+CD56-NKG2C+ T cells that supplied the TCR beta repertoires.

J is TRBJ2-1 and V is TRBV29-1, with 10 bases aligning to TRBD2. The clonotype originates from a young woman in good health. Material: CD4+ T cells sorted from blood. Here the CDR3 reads CSVEGVRAGGRNEQFF. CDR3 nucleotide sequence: TGCAGCGTTGAAGGGGTAAGAGCGGGAGGGCGGAATGAGCAGTTCTTC.